This is a list of T cell receptor beta chains from one sample in a study of shared clonotypes between healthy human individuals. Profiling relied on immunoSEQ multiplex PCR, and the TCRdb table lists in-frame clones only, not all of them. Among under 1,100,000 clones listed, about four fifths were seen once. The sample consisted of memory CD4+ T cells from PBMCs. All receptors come from a man younger than 35 in good health. Some clones in this sample may be carry-over from other donors' samples. CDR3s include the opening cysteine and the closing phenylalanine or tryptophan. The order of the fields is J gene, V gene, clone size, D gene, CDR3 DNA, CDR3 protein. D genes are given only for firm matches. Clone size appears in some rows only: once, few, many, or a class for an expanded clone.

>TRBJ2-2|TRBV7-2|-|TRBD1
TGTGCCAGCAGCTTAGTTGGGACAGGAACCGGGGAGCTGTTTTTT
CASSLVGTGTGELFF
>TRBJ2-5|TRBV5-1|-|-
TGCGCCAGCACTGAGAACCAAGAGACCCAGTACTTC
CASTENQETQYF
>TRBJ1-2|TRBV6-1|-|-
TGTGCCAGCAGGCAGCCCTCGTCAGGCTACACCTTC
CASRQPSSGYTF
>TRBJ2-1|TRBV9|-|TRBD1
TGTGCCAGCAGCTTGGACAGGGGGGTACCCTACAATGAGCAGTTCTTC
CASSLDRGVPYNEQFF
>TRBJ1-1|TRBV2|-|-
TGTGCCAGCAGTCATAGGAAAACTGAAGCTTTCTTT
CASSHRKTEAFF
>TRBJ1-5|TRBV5-8|-|-
TGTGCCAGCAGCTTGGCCTGGCCCAGTAATCAGCCCCAGCATTTT
CASSLAWPSNQPQHF
>TRBJ1-5|TRBV30|few|-
TGTGCCTGGAGGGCATCTAGCAATCAGCCCCAGCATTTT
CAWRASSNQPQHF
>TRBJ2-3|TRBV4-3|-|-
TGCGCCAGCAGCCAAGACAGGGGTCGGGGAGATACGCAGTATTTT
CASSQDRGRGDTQYF
>TRBJ2-3|TRBV4-2|once|TRBD2
TGTGCCAGCAGCCAAGCTTTCTCCGGGACTAGCGGGGAGGATACGCAGTATTTT
CASSQAFSGTSGEDTQYF
>TRBJ1-1|TRBV28|-|-
TGTGCCAGCAGTCCCCAGGGCGGGGGGGCGAACACTGAAGCTTTCTTT
CASSPQGGGANTEAFF
>TRBJ1-2|TRBV19|-|-
TGTGCCAGTAACGGCAGGGACTATGGCTACACCTTC
CASNGRDYGYTF
>TRBJ2-3|TRBV5-8|-|TRBD1
TGTGCCAGCAGCTCGGGACAGGGGGCTACAGATACGCAGTATTTT
CASSSGQGATDTQYF
>TRBJ2-1|TRBV9|-|-
TGTGCCAGCAGCTTGTCGCCAATGGACCATGAGCAGTTCTTC
CASSLSPMDHEQFF
>TRBJ1-2|TRBV4-1|-|-
TGCGCCAGCAGCCAAGGTCGACAGGCCACTAACTATGGCTACACCTTC
CASSQGRQATNYGYTF
>TRBJ2-1|TRBV6-5|-|TRBD2
TGTGCCAGCAAAAGTCTAGCGGAGAGCAATGAGCAGTTCTTC
CASKSLAESNEQFF
>TRBJ2-7|TRBV5-1|few|TRBD1
TGCGCCAGCAGCCCCCGGACAGGGGGCGGGTACGAGCAGTACTTC
CASSPRTGGGYEQYF
>TRBJ2-7|TRBV10-3|-|TRBD2
TGTGCCATCAGTTCACTAGCGGGGTTGATTTACGAGCAGTACTTC
CAISSLAGLIYEQYF
>TRBJ2-1|TRBV10-2|few|-
TGCGCCACCTCGACGGGCCAGGGGCCCCCTCTTGAGCAGTTCTTC
CATSTGQGPPLEQFF
>TRBJ2-1|TRBV5-4|-|-
TGTGCCAGCAGGTTGTCACAATCGGGAGCCTCCTACAATGAGCAGTTCTTC
CASRLSQSGASYNEQFF
>TRBJ2-3|TRBV2|-|-
TGTGCCAGCACCTTTACCCTAGCGAGGGGCCCAGATACGCAGTATTTT
CASTFTLARGPDTQYF
>TRBJ2-5|TRBV5-4|-|-
TGTGCCAGCAGCAACGGACAGGGAGGGAGCCAAGAGACCCAGTACTTC
CASSNGQGGSQETQYF
>TRBJ2-5|TRBV6-1|-|TRBD2
TGTGCCATCAGTGCGGGGCTAGCGGGAGTGTCAGAGACCCAGTACTTC
CAISAGLAGVSETQYF
>TRBJ1-5|TRBV10-3|-|TRBD1
TGTGCCATCAGCGAGATGGGACAGGGAATCAATCAGCCCCAGCATTTT
CAISEMGQGINQPQHF
>TRBJ1-3|TRBV6-1|-|-
TGTGCCAGCAGTGGTCGGGCCTTCTCTGGAAACACCATATATTTT
CASSGRAFSGNTIYF
>TRBJ2-5|TRBV7-2|-|-
TGTGCCAGCAGCCCCTCTGGGGGGGCAGGGGAGACCCAGTACTTC
CASSPSGGAGETQYF
>TRBJ1-2|TRBV28|many|-
TGTGCCAGCAGTTTATCGTACCCCGTCGGGGGCTATGGCTACACCTTC
CASSLSYPVGGYGYTF
>TRBJ2-5|TRBV7-3|once|TRBD2
TGTGCCAGCAGCTTAGGGCGGCGGGAGGGCCTCAGTGAGACCCAGTACTTC
CASSLGRREGLSETQYF
>TRBJ1-5|TRBV7-8|many|-
TGTGCCAGCAGCTTAGCGTCGGGGGGTCTTACTCAGCCCCAGCATTTT
CASSLASGGLTQPQHF
>TRBJ1-2|TRBV15|-|TRBD1
TGTGCCACCAGCAGAGGACAGGGGTTTGATGGCTACACCTTC
CATSRGQGFDGYTF
>TRBJ2-7|TRBV27|many|-
TGTGCCAGCAGTCGACAGGCTAGCTCCTACGAGCAGTACTTC
CASSRQASSYEQYF
>TRBJ2-7|TRBV5-1|-|-
TGCGCCAGCAGCGGGGGGTCTACCTACGAGCAGTACTTC
CASSGGSTYEQYF
>TRBJ1-5|TRBV2|-|-
TGTGCCAGCAGTAAACAGGACTATAGTCAGCCCCAGCATTTT
CASSKQDYSQPQHF
>TRBJ2-6|TRBV29-1|-|-
TGCAGCGTTGACGGGATCTCTGGGGCCAACGTCCTGACTTTC
CSVDGISGANVLTF
>TRBJ2-1|TRBV6-5|few|-
TGTGCCAGCACCACCCGGGGGGCCGCGCAGTTCTTC
CASTTRGAAQFF
>TRBJ2-1|TRBV27|many|-
TGTGCCAGCAGTCCTGAAGGGGCCCCTAGCTCCTACAATGAGCAGTTCTTC
CASSPEGAPSSYNEQFF
>TRBJ1-2|TRBV5-1|once|TRBD1
TGCGCCAGCAATAAAGTTGCAGGGGGAGGTGGCTACACCTTC
CASNKVAGGGGYTF
>TRBJ1-5|TRBV2|-|-
TGTGCCAGCAGTTATCAAACAGGGAATCAGCCCCAGCATTTT
CASSYQTGNQPQHF
>TRBJ1-1|TRBV25-1|-|-
TGTGCCAGCAGTGGAGCAACAGGGTCTGAAGCTTTCTTT
CASSGATGSEAFF
>TRBJ2-7|TRBV7-9|-|-
TGTGCCAGCAGCCGAGAGGGACCCCGGTACTTC
CASSREGPRYF
>TRBJ2-7|TRBV7-2|-|-
TGTGCCAGCAGCTCGGCCGGGACAGGAGGTAGCGGGACGCACGAGCAGTACTTC
CASSSAGTGGSGTHEQYF
>TRBJ1-1|TRBV7-2|-|TRBD1
TGTGCCAGCAGCCCACCGACAGGGGGCGGATTCGGGTGGACTGAAGCTTTCTTT
CASSPPTGGGFGWTEAFF
>TRBJ2-7|TRBV13|-|-
TGTGCCAGCAGCTTAGGAGAGTTGAGCTCCTACGAGCAGTACTTC
CASSLGELSSYEQYF
>TRBJ2-7|TRBV27|-|TRBD1
TGTGCCAGCAGTCCGCAACAGGGGCCCTACGAGCAGTACTTC
CASSPQQGPYEQYF
>TRBJ1-3|TRBV9|-|-
TGTGCCAGCAACCGAAATACCCACTCTGGAAACACCATATATTTT
CASNRNTHSGNTIYF
>TRBJ2-7|TRBV6-5|-|-
TGTGCCAGCAGCACCCTGAGCCCCTACGAGCAGTACTTC
CASSTLSPYEQYF
>TRBJ1-1|TRBV9|-|TRBD1
TGTGCCAGCAGCGGAAGGACAGGGGGCGACAACACTGAAGCTTTCTTT
CASSGRTGGDNTEAFF
>TRBJ2-7|TRBV29-1|once|-
TGTAGCGTAGTCCTACAGGGCTTAGGGGGCTCCTACGAGCAGTACTTC
CSVVLQGLGGSYEQYF
>TRBJ1-5|TRBV11-2|-|-
TGTGCCAGCAGCTTAGCTTGGGATCAGCCCCAGCATTTT
CASSLAWDQPQHF
>TRBJ1-1|TRBV30|few|-
TGTGCCTGGAGTGTCGCAGGCCGAGGGTACACTGAAGCTTTCTTT
CAWSVAGRGYTEAFF
>TRBJ2-7|TRBV5-4|-|-
TGTGCCAGCAGCTTGGGGGCAGGGTTGGGCGAGCAGTACTTC
CASSLGAGLGEQYF
>TRBJ2-7|TRBV6-8|-|-
TGTGCCAGCACCGAACCTAGTTTTTGCTTCTACGAGCAGTACTTC
CASTEPSFCFYEQYF
>TRBJ2-1|TRBV4-1|-|TRBD2
TGCGCCAGCAGCCCGCATCGGGGAAGCGGGGAAGCGGATGAGCAGTTCTTC
CASSPHRGSGEADEQFF